A single sample gave rise to the 8 T cell receptor beta chains below, sequenced in a study of blood T cell repertoires in COVID-19. TCRdb's copy holds only in-frame clones and misses some; the assay was immunoSEQ multiplex PCR. The repertoire holds 200,000 or so clones, with approximately 87% as singletons. Sequencing was done on a sample of peripheral blood. The receptors shown here come from a woman between 50 and 59 years old with acute or convalescent COVID-19.

The chain links TRBV28 to TRBJ1-1; tentatively, D is TRBD1 (6 bases). The CDR3 sequence is 14 residues long. Trimming took 5 bases from V and 0 from J, leaving 10 bases between them. Germline V gene lookup returns CDR1 MDHEN and CDR2 SYDVKM. The CDR3 nucleotides read TGTGCCAGCAGTCCTGGACAGATGAACACTGAAGCTTTCTTT. This sequence encodes CASSPGQMNTEAFF.

J is TRBJ2-1 and V is TRBV11-2; a weak D match, TRBD2 (5 bases). CDR3 length: 13 residues. V lost 7 bases and J lost 5, with 12 bases in between. CDR1 SGHAT and CDR2 FQNNGV come from the germline V gene. The CDR3 is CASKKTGNNEQFF. Here the CDR3 DNA reads TGTGCCAGCAAGAAGACGGGGAACAATGAGCAGTTCTTC. The full variable domain, with the rest looked up from reference TRBV11-2 and TRBJ2-1, is EAGVAQSPRYKIIEKRQSVAFWCNPISGHATLYWYQQILGQGPKLLIQFQNNGVVDDSQLPKDRFSAERLKGVDSTLKIQPAKLEDSAVYLCASKKTGNNEQFFGPGTRLTVL.

The chain has TRBV10-3 and TRBJ1-2; weak D call: TRBD1 (5 bases). The V gene's germline CDR1 is ENHRY and CDR2 SYGVKD. Trimming took 4 bases from V and 0 from J, leaving 9 bases between them. This CDR3 comprises 14 residues. CDR3 in DNA: TGTGCCATCAGTGTTGACAGATCTAACTATGGCTACACCTTC. Its protein is CAISVDRSNYGYTF.

The rearrangement joins TRBV28 to TRBJ1-2; D remains unclear. Trimming removed 4 bases from V and 5 bases from J, with 17 bases in between. The CDR3 has 15 residues. The germline V gene has CDR1 MDHEN and CDR2 SYDVKM. The CDR3 loop is CASSSPTAWSYGYTF. The CDR3 nucleotides read TGTGCCAGCAGTTCCCCTACAGCTTGGTCGTATGGCTACACCTTC.

The J gene is TRBJ2-7, the V gene TRBV18, with 7 bases identical to TRBD1. The germline V gene encodes CDR1 KGHSH and CDR2 LQKENI. The CDR3 has 15 residues. Trimming removed 3 bases from V and 2 bases from J; junction bases left unmatched: 7. The CDR3, as DNA: TGTGCCAGCTCACCCGACCGGGACAGACCCTACGAGCAGTACTTC. Translated: CASSPDRDRPYEQYF.

The rearrangement links TRBV21-1 to TRBJ2-7; the table names TRBD2, a call not compared with the DNA. TRBV21-1 is annotated as a pseudogene. There are 16 residues in the CDR3. The CDR3 bases are TGTGCCAGCAGCAAAGGAAATACTAGCGGGGGAGCCGGGCAGTACTTC. The encoded protein is CASSKGNTSGGAGQYF.

J is TRBJ1-2 and V is TRBV5-6; no clear D. CDR3 size: 14 residues. Germline loops: CDR1 SGHDT, CDR2 YYEEEE. Trimming took 0 bases from V and 8 from J, leaving 14 bases between them. CDR3 sequence: CASSLAFGVGGYTF. The CDR3, as DNA: TGTGCCAGCAGCTTGGCCTTCGGGGTAGGAGGCTACACCTTC.

The sample holds a few counts of this clone. The chain recombines TRBV6-1 with TRBJ1-2; no definite D call. The germline CDR1 and CDR2 sequences are MNHNS and SASEGT. CDR3 length: 14 residues. V lost 0 bases and J 4 bases, leaving 9 bases between the germline ends. The CDR3: CASSEAEVIYGYTF. For the CDR3, the DNA is TGTGCCAGCAGTGAAGCAGAGGTAATCTATGGCTACACCTTC.